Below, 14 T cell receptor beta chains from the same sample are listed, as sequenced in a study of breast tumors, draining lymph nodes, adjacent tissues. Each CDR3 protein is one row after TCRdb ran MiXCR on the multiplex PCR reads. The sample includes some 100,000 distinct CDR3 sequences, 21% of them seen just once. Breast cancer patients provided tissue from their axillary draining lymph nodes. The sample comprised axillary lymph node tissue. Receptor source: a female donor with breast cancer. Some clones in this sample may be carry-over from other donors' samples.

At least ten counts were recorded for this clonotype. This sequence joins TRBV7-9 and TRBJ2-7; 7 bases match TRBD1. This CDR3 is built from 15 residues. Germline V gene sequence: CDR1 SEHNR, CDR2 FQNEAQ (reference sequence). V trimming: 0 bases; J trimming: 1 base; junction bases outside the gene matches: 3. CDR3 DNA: TGTGCCAGCAGCTTAGCGAGCAGGGGGTCCTACGAGCAGTACTTC. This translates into CASSLASRGSYEQYF.

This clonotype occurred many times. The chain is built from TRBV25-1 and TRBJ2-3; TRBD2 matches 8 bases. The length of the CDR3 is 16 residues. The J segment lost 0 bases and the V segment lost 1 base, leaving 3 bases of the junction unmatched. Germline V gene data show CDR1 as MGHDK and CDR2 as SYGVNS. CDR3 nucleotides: TGTGCCAGCAGTGAATCTCGGGGGGGGAGCACAGATACGCAGTATTTT. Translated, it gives CASSESRGGSTDTQYF.

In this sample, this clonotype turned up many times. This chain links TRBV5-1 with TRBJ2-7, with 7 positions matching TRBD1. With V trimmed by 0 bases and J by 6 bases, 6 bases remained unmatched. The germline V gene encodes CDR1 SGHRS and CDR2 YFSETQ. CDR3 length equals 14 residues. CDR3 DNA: TGCGCCAGCAGCTTGGCGGGCGACAGGGCCGAGCAGTACTTC. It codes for CASSLAGDRAEQYF.

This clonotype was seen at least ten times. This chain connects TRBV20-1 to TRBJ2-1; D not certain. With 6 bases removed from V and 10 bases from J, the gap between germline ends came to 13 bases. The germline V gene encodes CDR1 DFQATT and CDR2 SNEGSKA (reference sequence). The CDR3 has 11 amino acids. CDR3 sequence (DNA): TGCAGTGCCCTGAACCGGGCAGAGCAGTTCTTC. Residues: CSALNRAEQFF.

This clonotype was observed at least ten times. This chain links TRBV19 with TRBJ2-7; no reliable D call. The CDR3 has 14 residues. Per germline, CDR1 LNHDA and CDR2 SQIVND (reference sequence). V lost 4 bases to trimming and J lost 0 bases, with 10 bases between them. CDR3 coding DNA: TGTGCCAGTAGTACAACAGTGAACTCCTACGAGCAGTACTTC. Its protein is CASSTTVNSYEQYF.

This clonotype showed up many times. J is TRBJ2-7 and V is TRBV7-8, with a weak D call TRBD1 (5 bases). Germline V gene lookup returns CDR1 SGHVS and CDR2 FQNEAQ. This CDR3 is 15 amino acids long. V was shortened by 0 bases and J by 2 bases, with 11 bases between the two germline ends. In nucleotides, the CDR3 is TGTGCCAGCAGCTTAGCCCGGACACCAGCCTACGAGCAGTACTTC. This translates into CASSLARTPAYEQYF.

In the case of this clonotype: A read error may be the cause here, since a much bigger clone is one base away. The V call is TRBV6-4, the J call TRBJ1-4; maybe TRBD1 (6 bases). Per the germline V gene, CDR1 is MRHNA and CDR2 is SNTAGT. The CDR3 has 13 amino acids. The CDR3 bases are TGTGCCAGCAGTTACAGGGTGCGGGAAAAACTGCTTTTT. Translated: CASSYRVREKLLF.

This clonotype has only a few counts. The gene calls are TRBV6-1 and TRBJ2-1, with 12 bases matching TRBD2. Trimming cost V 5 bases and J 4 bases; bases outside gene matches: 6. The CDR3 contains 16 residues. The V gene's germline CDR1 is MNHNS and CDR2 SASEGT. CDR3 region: CASSSRTSGKYNEQFF. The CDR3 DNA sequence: TGTGCCAGCAGTTCCCGGACTAGCGGGAAATACAATGAGCAGTTCTTC.

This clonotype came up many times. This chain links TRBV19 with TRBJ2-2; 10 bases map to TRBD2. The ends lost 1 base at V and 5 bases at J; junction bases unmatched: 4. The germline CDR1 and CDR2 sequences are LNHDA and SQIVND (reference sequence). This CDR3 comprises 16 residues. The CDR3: CASSIGGGLATGELFF. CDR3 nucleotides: TGTGCCAGTAGTATAGGGGGGGGACTAGCGACCGGGGAGCTGTTTTTT.

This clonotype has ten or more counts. In nucleotides, the CDR3 is TGTGCCAGCAGCTTAGTTGCCCCCCCGCGGGAGACCCAGTACTTC. Its protein is CASSLVAPPRETQYF. The rearrangement uses TRBV11-2 and TRBJ2-5, with D uncertain. CDR3 length: 15 amino acids. Germline CDR1 SGHAT, CDR2 FQNNGV. V was cut by 1 base and J by 5 bases, with 14 bases left in between.

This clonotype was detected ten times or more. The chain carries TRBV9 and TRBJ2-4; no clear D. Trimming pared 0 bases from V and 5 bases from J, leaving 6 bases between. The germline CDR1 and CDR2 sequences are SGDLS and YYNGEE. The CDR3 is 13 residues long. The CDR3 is CASSVDSQNIQYF. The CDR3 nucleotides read TGTGCCAGCAGCGTAGACAGCCAAAACATTCAGTACTTC.

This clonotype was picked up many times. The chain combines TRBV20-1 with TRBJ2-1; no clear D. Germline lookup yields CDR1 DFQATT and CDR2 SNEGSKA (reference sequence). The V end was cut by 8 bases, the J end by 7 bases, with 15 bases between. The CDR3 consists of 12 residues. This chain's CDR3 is CSSGTTKNEQFF. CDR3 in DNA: TGCAGTTCGGGTACCACTAAGAATGAGCAGTTCTTC.

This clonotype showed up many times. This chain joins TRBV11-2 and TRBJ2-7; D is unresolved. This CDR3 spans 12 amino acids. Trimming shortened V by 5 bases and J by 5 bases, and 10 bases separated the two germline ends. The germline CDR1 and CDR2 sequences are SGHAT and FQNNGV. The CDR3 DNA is TGTGCCAGCAGCCGAACCCACGACGAGCAGTACTTC. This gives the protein CASSRTHDEQYF.

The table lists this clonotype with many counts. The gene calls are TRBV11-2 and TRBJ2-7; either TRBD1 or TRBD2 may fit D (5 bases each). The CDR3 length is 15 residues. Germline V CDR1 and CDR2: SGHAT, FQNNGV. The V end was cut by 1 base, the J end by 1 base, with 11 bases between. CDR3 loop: CASSLGGRPSYEQYF. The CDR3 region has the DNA TGTGCCAGCAGCTTAGGGGGACGGCCTTCCTACGAGCAGTACTTC.